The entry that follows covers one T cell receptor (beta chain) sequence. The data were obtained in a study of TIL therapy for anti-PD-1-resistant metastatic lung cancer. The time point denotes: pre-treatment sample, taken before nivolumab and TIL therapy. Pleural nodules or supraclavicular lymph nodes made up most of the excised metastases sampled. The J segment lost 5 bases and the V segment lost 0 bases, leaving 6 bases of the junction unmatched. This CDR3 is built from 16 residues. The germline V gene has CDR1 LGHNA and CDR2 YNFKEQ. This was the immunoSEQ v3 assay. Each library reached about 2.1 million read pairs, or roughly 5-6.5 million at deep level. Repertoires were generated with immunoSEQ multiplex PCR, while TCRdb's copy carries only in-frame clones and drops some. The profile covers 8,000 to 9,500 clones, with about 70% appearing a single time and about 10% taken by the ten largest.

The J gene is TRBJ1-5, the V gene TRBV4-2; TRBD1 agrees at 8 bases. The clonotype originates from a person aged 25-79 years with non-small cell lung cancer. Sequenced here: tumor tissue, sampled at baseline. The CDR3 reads CASSQDTGDRHQPQHF. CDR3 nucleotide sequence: TGTGCCAGCAGCCAAGATACCGGGGACAGGCATCAGCCCCAGCATTTT.